Sequencing of this TCR beta chain was carried out in a study of T cells of healthy individuals. There are many counts of this clonotype. Trimming at V came to 7 bases and at J to 4 bases, leaving 4 bases not matched to a gene. The CDR3 has 14 residues. TCRdb re-called the 5' RACE reads with MiXCR, one entry per CDR3 protein. Of roughly 87,000 distinct CDR3 sequences in the sample, approximately 16% were seen once. The gene calls are TRBV12-3 or TRBV12-4 and TRBJ1-5; 10 bases match TRBD1. The TCR was taken from a human donor in good health. The CDR3 DNA sequence: TGTGCCAGCACCTTGGGACAGGGGAATCAGCCCCAGCATTTT. As protein: CASTLGQGNQPQHF.